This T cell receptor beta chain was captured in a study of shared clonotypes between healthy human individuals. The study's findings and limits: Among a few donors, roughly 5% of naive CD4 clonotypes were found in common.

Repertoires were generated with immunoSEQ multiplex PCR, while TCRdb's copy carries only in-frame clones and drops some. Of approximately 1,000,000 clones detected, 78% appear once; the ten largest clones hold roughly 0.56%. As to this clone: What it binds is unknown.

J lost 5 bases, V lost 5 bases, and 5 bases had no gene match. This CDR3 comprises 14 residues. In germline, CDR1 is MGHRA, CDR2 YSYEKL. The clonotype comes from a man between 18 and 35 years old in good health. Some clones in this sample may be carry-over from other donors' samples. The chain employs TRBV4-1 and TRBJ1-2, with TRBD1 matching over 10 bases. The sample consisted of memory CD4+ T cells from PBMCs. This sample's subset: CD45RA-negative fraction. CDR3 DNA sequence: TGCGCCAGCAGCTTACCGGGACAGGGGTATGGCTACACCTTC. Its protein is CASSLPGQGYGYTF.